Following are 15 T cell receptor beta chains from one sample sequenced in a study of control samples from healthy donors and cancer patients. Sequencing used immunoSEQ multiplex PCR; TCRdb keeps in-frame clones, though not all of them. This sample has approximately 180,000 clones, with 90% to 95% found just once. The material sequenced was blood. All receptors come from a woman between 18 and 29 years old in good health.

Regarding this clone: The junction departs from germline at one end; a sequencing error may be responsible. This rearrangement joins TRBV7-7 to TRBJ2-2; D is unresolved. CDR1 and CDR2 from the germline V gene are SSHAT and FNYEAQ (reference sequence). The CDR3 runs 14 residues. The CDR3 spells CASSSSRSTGELFF. The CDR3 nucleotides are TGTGCTAGCAGCTCGTCCAGGTCCACCGGGGAGCTGTTTTTT.

This clone was counted a single time. The chain uses TRBV7-2 and TRBJ1-2; a possible D gene is TRBD1 (5 bases). Trimming removed 3 bases at V and 6 bases at J, with 11 bases between. The germline gives CDR1 SGHTA, CDR2 FQGNSA. This CDR3 is 13 amino acids long. The CDR3 DNA reads TGTGCCAGCAGCTTGGCCGGGGGACATGGCTACACCTTC. Translated: CASSLAGGHGYTF. The whole variable domain, filled in from reference TRBV7-2 and TRBJ1-2, reads GAGVSQSPSNKVTEKGKDVELRCDPISGHTALYWYRQSLGQGLEFLIYFQGNSAPDKSGLPSDRFSAERTGGSVSTLTIQRTQQEDSAVYLCASSLAGGHGYTFGSGTRLTVV.

This sequence joins TRBV7-2 and TRBJ1-4, with D tentatively TRBD1 (6 bases). The CDR3 covers 14 residues. The germline CDR1 and CDR2 sequences are SGHTA and FQGNSA. V was pared by 1 base and J by 3 bases, with 6 bases between. The CDR3 region has the DNA TGTGCCAGCAGCTTAGACAGGGCTAATGAAAAACTGTTTTTT. Translated, it gives CASSLDRANEKLFF.

The chain links TRBV12-5 to TRBJ1-1, with D unclear. Per germline, CDR1 LGHNT and CDR2 FRNRAP. The germline V and J ends were trimmed by 5 bases and 0 bases, with 13 bases remaining between them. The CDR3 contains 15 residues. CDR3 sequence reads: CASGPSVTMNTEAFF. In DNA, the CDR3 is TGTGCTAGTGGTCCCTCAGTGACTATGAACACTGAAGCTTTCTTT.

This chain's CDR3 is CASSFKGTNGYTF. CDR3 DNA sequence: TGTGCCAGCAGCTTTAAAGGGACCAATGGCTACACCTTC. The gene calls are TRBV7-2 and TRBJ1-2; a weak D match, TRBD1 (5 bases). Germline V gene data show CDR1 as SGHTA and CDR2 as FQGNSA. The CDR3 contains 13 residues. V was clipped by 3 bases and J by 6 bases, with 11 bases between them.

This chain uses TRBV19 with TRBJ2-7; TRBD2 matches at 12 bases. The junction had 5 bases not matched to a gene; V was cut back by 5 bases and J by 6 bases. The germline CDR1 and CDR2 sequences are LNHDA and SQIVND (reference sequence). The CDR3 loop spans 14 amino acids. For the CDR3, the DNA is TGTGCCAGTAGTCCCCTAGCGGGAGGGGGCGAGCAGTACTTC. Translation: CASSPLAGGGEQYF. The full variable domain, completed using reference TRBV19 and TRBJ2-7, is DGGITQSPKYLFRKEGQNVTLSCEQNLNHDAMYWYRQDPGQGLRLIYYSQIVNDFQKGDIAEGYSVSREKKESFPLTVTSAQKNPTAFYLCASSPLAGGGEQYFGPGTRLTVT.

CDR3 nucleotides: TGTGCCAGCAGCCCCCGGGACAGCAACACTGAAGCTTTCTTT. Its translation: CASSPRDSNTEAFF. The chain has TRBV5-6 and TRBJ1-1; 7 nucleotides align to TRBD1. Germline assignment: CDR1 SGHDT and CDR2 YYEEEE. The CDR3 extends over 14 amino acids. The V and J ends lost 4 bases and 2 bases, in that order; junction bases with no gene match: 5.

The rearrangement joins TRBV4-1 to TRBJ2-7, with 9 bases matching TRBD2. Germline trimming cut 3 bases from V and 4 bases from J; bases unmatched to any gene: 7. The CDR3 has 15 amino acids. The germline V gene encodes CDR1 MGHRA and CDR2 YSYEKL. CDR3: CASSQLVAGEYEQYF. In nucleotides, the CDR3 is TGCGCCAGCAGCCAGTTGGTAGCGGGGGAATACGAGCAGTACTTC.

The chain carries TRBV5-6 and TRBJ1-1, with no clear D. CDR1 and CDR2 from the germline V gene are SGHDT and YYEEEE. Trimming took 3 bases from V and 2 from J, leaving 20 bases between them. CDR3 length: 17 amino acids. CDR3 in DNA: TGTGCCAGCAGCTGGGGAGTTGGAGGTAACGTCAACACTGAAGCTTTCTTT. It yields the protein CASSWGVGGNVNTEAFF.

The rearrangement joins TRBV29-1 to TRBJ1-2; unclear D gene. The length of the CDR3 is 14 residues. Germline lookup yields CDR1 SQVTM and CDR2 ANQGSEA. The V gene lost 1 base and the J gene lost 4 bases, with 13 bases spanning the gap. In nucleotides, the CDR3 is TGCAGCGTTGAAGTGGCGGCTCCCTTCTATGGCTACACCTTC. The encoded protein is CSVEVAAPFYGYTF. Full variable domain (rest looked up from reference TRBV29-1 and TRBJ1-2): SAVISQKPSRDICQRGTSLTIQCQVDSQVTMMFWYRQQPGQSLTLIATANQGSEATYESGFVIDKFPISRPNLTFSTLTVSNMSPEDSSIYLCSVEVAAPFYGYTFGSGTRLTVV.

This chain joins TRBV3-1 (or the pseudogene TRBV3-2) and TRBJ1-5; TRBD1 matches at 9 bases. The CDR3 totals 16 residues. The V gene end was trimmed by 3 bases and the J gene end by 3 bases; junction bases not matched to a gene: 6. The V gene's germline CDR1 is LGHDT and CDR2 YNNKEL (reference sequence). In DNA form, the CDR3 reads TGTGCCAGCAGCCACGGGACAGGGCTCAACAATCAGCCCCAGCATTTT. This encodes CASSHGTGLNNQPQHF.

The J gene is TRBJ2-2, the V gene TRBV28, with TRBD2 matching over 7 bases. Trimming cost V 2 bases and J 4 bases; bases outside gene matches: 4. The CDR3 totals 15 residues. The V gene's germline CDR1 is MDHEN and CDR2 SYDVKM. This chain's CDR3 is CASSLMSSGTGELFF. CDR3 coding DNA: TGTGCCAGCAGTTTAATGTCTAGCGGCACCGGGGAGCTGTTTTTT.

The rearrangement uses TRBV5-8 and TRBJ2-2; the match to TRBD1 covers 7 bases. V dropped 4 bases and J dropped 0; count of bases not matched to a gene: 6. CDR1 is SGHTS and CDR2 is YDEGEE in the germline V gene. The CDR3 sequence is 16 residues long. The CDR3 reads CASSKYRGANTGELFF. For the CDR3, the DNA is TGTGCCAGCAGCAAATACAGGGGCGCGAACACCGGGGAGCTGTTTTTT.

V is TRBV5-1 and J is TRBJ1-6; 9 bases are shared with TRBD1. Germline V gives CDR1 SGHRS, CDR2 YFSETQ. Trimming cost V 8 bases and J 8 bases; bases outside gene matches: 8. CDR3 size: 14 residues. The CDR3 region is CASTARDRDSPLHF. The CDR3 region has the DNA TGCGCCAGTACCGCCCGGGACAGGGATTCACCCCTCCACTTT.

The chain uses TRBV14 and TRBJ2-7, with D tentatively TRBD2 (6 bases). The CDR3 sequence is 15 residues long. Trimming took 6 bases from V and 3 from J, leaving 18 bases between them. Germline V gives CDR1 SGHDN, CDR2 FVKESK. CDR3 coding DNA: TGTGCCAGCAGTCAACATCTAGCGCCGAGCTACGAGCAGTACTTC. Its translation is CASSQHLAPSYEQYF.